This T cell receptor beta chain was profiled in a study of cytomegalovirus exposure and HLA in healthy donors. About the study: A previous analysis identified around 120 million unique TCR beta sequences derived from 180 million or so T cells.

The PCR used 60 Vbeta and 13 Jbeta primers. Measured with immunoSEQ multiplex PCR; TCRdb has only the in-frame clones, and not every one. The repertoire holds about 120,000 clones, over 60% seen once, with 2.5% to 3.5% in the top ten. Details on this clone: Its target is not known.

CDR1 is MNHNS and CDR2 is SASEGT in the germline V gene. V was trimmed by 7 bases and J by 6 bases, leaving 9 bases between them. CDR3 size: 11 residues. Though probably carrying unrecorded immune exposures, donors were nominally healthy at sampling. Study-level points and caveats: In a later analysis, specific HLA alleles were associated with 15,000 to 20,000 TCR beta sequences at a 0.05 false discovery rate. It was reported that TCR beta sequences correctly inferred the HLA-A and HLA-B alleles for most subjects.

The sequence was obtained from a woman under 40 in good health and CMV-seropositive. Sequenced material: PBMCs. The J gene is TRBJ2-5, the V gene TRBV6-1; D possibly corresponds to TRBD2 (6 bases). CDR3 DNA: TGTGCCAGCATGGGGGGAAAGACCCAGTACTTC. Translation: CASMGGKTQYF.